This record looks at one T cell receptor beta chain sequence and its context. Generated by immunoSEQ multiplex PCR, the TCRdb table keeps only in-frame clones and is missing some. Of millions of clones listed, approximately 94% are singletons. The entry originates in a study of shared clonotypes between healthy human individuals. In germline, CDR1 is SGHDT, CDR2 YYEEEE. This CDR3 comprises 12 residues. With 8 bases clipped from V and 4 bases from J, the junction kept 3 bases outside the gene matches. The sample consisted of naive CD4+ T cells sorted from blood. Documented subset: CD45RA+ positively selected. The origin of this receptor is a man between 18 and 35 years old in good health. This sequence joins TRBV5-6 and TRBJ2-1; 7 positions agree with TRBD2. The CDR3 here is CARRGEYNEQFF. As DNA, the CDR3 is TGTGCCAGACGGGGGGAATACAATGAGCAGTTCTTC.